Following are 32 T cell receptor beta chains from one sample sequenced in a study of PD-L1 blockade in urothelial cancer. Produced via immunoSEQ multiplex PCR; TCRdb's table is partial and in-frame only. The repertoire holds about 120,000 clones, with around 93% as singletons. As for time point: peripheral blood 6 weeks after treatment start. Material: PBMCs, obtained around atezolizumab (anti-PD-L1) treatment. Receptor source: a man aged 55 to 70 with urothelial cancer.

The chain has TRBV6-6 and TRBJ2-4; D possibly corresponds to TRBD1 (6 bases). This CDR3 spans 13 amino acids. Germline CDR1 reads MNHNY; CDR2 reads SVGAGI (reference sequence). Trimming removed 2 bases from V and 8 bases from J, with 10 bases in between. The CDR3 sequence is CASSYGTKDIQYF. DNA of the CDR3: TGTGCCAGCAGTTACGGGACAAAAGACATTCAGTACTTC.

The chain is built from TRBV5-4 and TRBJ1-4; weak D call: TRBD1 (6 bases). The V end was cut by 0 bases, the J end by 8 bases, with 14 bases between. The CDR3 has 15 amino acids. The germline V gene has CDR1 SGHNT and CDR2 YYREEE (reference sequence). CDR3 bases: TGTGCCAGCAGCTTGGGCGGGGGCATTCGGGAAAAACTGTTTTTT. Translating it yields CASSLGGGIREKLFF.

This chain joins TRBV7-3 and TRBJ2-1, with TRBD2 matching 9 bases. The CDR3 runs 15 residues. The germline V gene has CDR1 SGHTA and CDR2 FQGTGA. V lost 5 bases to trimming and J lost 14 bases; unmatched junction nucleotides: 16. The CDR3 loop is CASSKSTGTSHIKFF. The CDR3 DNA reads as TGTGCCAGCAGCAAAAGTACCGGGACTAGCCATATTAAGTTCTTC.

CDR3 nucleotides: TGTGCCAGCAGCTTGGCTAGGCAAGAGACCCAGTACTTC. As protein: CASSLARQETQYF. The gene calls are TRBV28 and TRBJ2-5; no firm D call. Germline V gene data show CDR1 as MDHEN and CDR2 as SYDVKM. V was shortened by 6 bases and J by 2 bases, with 10 bases between the two germline ends. The CDR3 runs to 13 residues.

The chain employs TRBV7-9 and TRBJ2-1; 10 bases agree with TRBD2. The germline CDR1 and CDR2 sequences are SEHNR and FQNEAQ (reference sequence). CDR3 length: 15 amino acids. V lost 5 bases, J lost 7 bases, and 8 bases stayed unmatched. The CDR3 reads CASSPRASGSNEQFF. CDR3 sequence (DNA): TGTGCCAGCAGCCCTCGGGCTAGCGGGAGTAATGAGCAGTTCTTC.

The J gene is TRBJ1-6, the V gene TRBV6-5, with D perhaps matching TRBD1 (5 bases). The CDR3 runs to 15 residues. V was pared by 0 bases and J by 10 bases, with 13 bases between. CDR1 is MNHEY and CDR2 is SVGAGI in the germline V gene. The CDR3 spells CASSYSIRAGSPLHF. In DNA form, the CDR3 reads TGTGCCAGCAGTTACTCGATTCGAGCAGGGTCACCCCTCCACTTT.

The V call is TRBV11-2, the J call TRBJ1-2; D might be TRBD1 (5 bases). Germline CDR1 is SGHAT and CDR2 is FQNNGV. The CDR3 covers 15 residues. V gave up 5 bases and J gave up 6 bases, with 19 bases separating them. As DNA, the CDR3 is TGTGCCAGCAGCGAGACCCAGGGTAATGTGCATGGCTACACCTTC. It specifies CASSETQGNVHGYTF. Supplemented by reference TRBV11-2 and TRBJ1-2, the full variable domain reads EAGVAQSPRYKIIEKRQSVAFWCNPISGHATLYWYQQILGQGPKLLIQFQNNGVVDDSQLPKDRFSAERLKGVDSTLKIQPAKLEDSAVYLCASSETQGNVHGYTFGSGTRLTVV.

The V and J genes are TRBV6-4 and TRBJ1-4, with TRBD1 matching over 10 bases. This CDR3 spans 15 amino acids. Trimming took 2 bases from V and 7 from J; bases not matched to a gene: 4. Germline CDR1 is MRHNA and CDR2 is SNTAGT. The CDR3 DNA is TGTGCCAGCAGTGACAAGACAGGGGGCGGTGAAAAACTGTTTTTT. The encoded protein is CASSDKTGGGEKLFF.

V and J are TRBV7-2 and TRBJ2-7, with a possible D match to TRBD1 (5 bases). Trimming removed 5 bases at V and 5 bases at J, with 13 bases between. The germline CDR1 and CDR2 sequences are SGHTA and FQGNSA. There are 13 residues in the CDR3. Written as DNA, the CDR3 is TGTGCCAGCAGCGTCAGGGAAGTTGACGAGCAGTACTTC. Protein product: CASSVREVDEQYF.

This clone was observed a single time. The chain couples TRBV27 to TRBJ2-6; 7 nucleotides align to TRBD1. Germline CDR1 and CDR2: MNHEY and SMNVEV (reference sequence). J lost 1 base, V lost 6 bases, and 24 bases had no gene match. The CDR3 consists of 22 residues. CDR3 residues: CASRPLSILGTDLGSGANVLTF. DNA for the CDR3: TGTGCCAGCAGGCCCCTATCCATACTCGGGACAGACTTGGGTTCTGGGGCCAACGTCCTGACTTTC.

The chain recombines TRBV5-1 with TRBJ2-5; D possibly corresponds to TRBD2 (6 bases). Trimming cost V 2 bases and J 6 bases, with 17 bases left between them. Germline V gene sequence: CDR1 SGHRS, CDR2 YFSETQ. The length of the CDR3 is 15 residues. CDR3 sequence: CASSFARPGRKTQYF. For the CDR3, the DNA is TGCGCCAGCAGCTTCGCCCGGCCAGGGAGGAAGACCCAGTACTTC.

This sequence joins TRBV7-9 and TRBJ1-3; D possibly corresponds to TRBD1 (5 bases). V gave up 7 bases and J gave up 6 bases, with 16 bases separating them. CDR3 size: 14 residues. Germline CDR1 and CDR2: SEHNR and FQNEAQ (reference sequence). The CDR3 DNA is TGTGCCAGCACCTTGAAGGGGTTAGAAAACACCATATATTTT. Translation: CASTLKGLENTIYF.

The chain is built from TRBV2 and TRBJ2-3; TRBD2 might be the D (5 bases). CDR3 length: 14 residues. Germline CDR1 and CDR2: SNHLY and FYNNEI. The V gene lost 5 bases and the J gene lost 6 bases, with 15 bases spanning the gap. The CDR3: CASSWAGLRDTQYF. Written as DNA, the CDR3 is TGTGCCAGCAGTTGGGCTGGACTTAGGGATACGCAGTATTTT.

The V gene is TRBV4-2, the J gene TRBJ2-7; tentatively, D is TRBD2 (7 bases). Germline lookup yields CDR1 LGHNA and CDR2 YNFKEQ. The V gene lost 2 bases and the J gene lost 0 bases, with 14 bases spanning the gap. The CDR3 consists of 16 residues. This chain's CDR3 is CASSQTGGRGSYEQYF. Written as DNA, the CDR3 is TGTGCCAGCAGCCAAACGGGGGGCCGCGGCTCCTACGAGCAGTACTTC.

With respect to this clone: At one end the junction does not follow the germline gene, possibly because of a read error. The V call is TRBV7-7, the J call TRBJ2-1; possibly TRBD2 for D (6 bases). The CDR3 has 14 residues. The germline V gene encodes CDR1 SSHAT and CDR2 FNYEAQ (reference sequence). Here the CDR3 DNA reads TGTGCTAGCAGCTCGGGACTTGGGGGCAATGAGCAGTTCTTC. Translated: CASSSGLGGNEQFF.

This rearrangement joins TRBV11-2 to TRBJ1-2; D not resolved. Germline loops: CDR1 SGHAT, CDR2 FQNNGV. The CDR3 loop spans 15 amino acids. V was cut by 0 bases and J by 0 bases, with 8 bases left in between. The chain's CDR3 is CASSLERASNYGYTF. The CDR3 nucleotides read TGTGCCAGCAGCTTAGAACGCGCCTCTAACTATGGCTACACCTTC.

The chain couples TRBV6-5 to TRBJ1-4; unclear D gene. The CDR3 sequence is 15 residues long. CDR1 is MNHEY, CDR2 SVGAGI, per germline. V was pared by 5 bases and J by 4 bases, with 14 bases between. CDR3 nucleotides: TGTGCCAGCAGTCGACGGAGAGAATATAATGAAAAACTGTTTTTT. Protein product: CASSRRREYNEKLFF.

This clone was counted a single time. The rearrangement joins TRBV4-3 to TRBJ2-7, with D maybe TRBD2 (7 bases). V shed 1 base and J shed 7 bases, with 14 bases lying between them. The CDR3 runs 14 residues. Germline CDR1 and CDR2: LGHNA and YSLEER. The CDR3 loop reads CASSQVGGGAEQYF. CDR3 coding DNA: TGCGCCAGCAGCCAAGTCGGTGGGGGGGCTGAGCAGTACTTC.

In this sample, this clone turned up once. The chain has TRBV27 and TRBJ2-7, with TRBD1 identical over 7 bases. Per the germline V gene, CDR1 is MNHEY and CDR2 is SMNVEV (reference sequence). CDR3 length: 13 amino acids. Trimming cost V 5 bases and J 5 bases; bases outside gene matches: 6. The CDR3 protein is CASSRQGINEQYF. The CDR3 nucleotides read TGTGCCAGCAGTCGACAGGGAATCAACGAGCAGTACTTC.

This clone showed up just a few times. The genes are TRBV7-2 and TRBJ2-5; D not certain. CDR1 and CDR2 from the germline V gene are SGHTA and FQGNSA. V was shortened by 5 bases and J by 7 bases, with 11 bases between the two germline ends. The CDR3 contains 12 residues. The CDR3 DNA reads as TGTGCCAGCAGCACAAACGCCAGGACCCAGTACTTC. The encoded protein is CASSTNARTQYF.

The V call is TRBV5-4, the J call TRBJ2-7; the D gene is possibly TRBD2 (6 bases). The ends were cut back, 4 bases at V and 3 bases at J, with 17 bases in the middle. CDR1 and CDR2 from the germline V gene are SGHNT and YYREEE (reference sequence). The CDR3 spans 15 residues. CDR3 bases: TGTGCCAGCAGCCGTAGTGGGGGAGGCCTCTACGAGCAGTACTTC. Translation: CASSRSGGGLYEQYF.

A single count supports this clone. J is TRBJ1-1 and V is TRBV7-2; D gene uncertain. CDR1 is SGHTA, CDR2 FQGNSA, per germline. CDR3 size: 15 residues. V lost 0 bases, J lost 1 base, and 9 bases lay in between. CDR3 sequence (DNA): TGTGCCAGCAGCTTAGCCAGTCAGAAGAACACTGAAGCTTTCTTT. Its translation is CASSLASQKNTEAFF.

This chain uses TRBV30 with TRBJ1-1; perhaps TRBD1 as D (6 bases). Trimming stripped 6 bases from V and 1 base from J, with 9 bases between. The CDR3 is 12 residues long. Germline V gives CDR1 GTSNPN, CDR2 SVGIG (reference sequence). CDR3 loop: CACDRSNTEAFF. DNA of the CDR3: TGTGCCTGCGACAGGTCGAACACTGAAGCTTTCTTT.

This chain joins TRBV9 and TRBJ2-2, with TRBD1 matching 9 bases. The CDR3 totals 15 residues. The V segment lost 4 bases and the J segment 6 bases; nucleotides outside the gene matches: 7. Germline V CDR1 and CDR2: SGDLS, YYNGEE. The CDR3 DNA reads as TGTGCCAGCAGCTTCGGGACAGGGTCCGCCGGGGAGCTGTTTTTT. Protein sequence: CASSFGTGSAGELFF.

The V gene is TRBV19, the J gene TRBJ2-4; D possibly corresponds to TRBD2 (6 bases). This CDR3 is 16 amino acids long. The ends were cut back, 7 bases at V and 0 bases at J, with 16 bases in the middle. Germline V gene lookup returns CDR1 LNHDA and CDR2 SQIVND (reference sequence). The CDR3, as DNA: TGTGCCAGTACCCTGGCAGGAGGGGTAGCCAAAAACATTCAGTACTTC. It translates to CASTLAGGVAKNIQYF.

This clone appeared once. The CDR3 sequence: CASSDLGGNYGYTF. The DNA of the CDR3 is TGTGCCAGCAGTGATCTGGGGGGGAACTATGGCTACACCTTC. The rearrangement links TRBV2 to TRBJ1-2; tentatively, D is TRBD1 (5 bases). The V gene's germline CDR1 is SNHLY and CDR2 FYNNEI. Trimming pared 3 bases from V and 2 bases from J, leaving 10 bases between. The CDR3 loop spans 14 amino acids.

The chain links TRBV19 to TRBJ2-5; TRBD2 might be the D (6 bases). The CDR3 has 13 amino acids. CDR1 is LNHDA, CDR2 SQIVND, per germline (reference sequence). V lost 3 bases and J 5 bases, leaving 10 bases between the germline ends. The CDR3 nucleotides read TGTGCCAGTAGTATTTCCAGCGGGGAGACCCAGTACTTC. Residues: CASSISSGETQYF. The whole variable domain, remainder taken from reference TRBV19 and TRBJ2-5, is DGGITQSPKYLFRKEGQNVTLSCEQNLNHDAMYWYRQDPGQGLRLIYYSQIVNDFQKGDIAEGYSVSREKKESFPLTVTSAQKNPTAFYLCASSISSGETQYFGPGTRLLVL.

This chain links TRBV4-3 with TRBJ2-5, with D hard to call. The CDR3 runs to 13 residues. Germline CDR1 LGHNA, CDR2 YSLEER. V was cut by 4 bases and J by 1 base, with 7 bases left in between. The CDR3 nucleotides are TGCGCCAGCAGCCCCACTACCCAAGAGACCCAGTACTTC. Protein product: CASSPTTQETQYF.

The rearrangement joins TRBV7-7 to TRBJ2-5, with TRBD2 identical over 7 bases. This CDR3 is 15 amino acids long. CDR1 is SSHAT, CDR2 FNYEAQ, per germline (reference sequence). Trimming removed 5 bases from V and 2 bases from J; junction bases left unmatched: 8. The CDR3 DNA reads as TGTGCCAGCAGCCTTCACAATAGCGGGCAAGAGACCCAGTACTTC. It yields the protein CASSLHNSGQETQYF.

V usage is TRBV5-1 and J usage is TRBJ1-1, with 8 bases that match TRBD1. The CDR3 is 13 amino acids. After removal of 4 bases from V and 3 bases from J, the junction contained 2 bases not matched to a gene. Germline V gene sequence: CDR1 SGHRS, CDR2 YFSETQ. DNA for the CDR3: TGCGCCAGCAGCGAGACAGGGGACACTGAAGCTTTCTTT. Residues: CASSETGDTEAFF.

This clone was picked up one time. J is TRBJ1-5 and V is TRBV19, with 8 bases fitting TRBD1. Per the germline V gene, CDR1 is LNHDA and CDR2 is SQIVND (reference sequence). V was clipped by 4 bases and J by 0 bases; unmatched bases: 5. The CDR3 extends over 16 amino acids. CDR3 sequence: CASSTLQGASNQPQHF. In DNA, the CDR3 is TGTGCCAGTAGTACACTTCAGGGGGCTAGCAATCAGCCCCAGCATTTT.

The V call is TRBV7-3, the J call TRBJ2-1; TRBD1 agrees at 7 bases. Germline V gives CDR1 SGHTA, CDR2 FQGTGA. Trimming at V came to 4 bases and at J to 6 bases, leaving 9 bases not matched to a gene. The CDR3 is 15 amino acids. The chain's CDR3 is CASSYEGGVFNEQFF. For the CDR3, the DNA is TGTGCCAGCAGCTACGAAGGGGGCGTATTCAATGAGCAGTTCTTC. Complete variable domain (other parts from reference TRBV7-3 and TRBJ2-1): GAGVSQTPSNKVTEKGKYVELRCDPISGHTALYWYRQSLGQGPEFLIYFQGTGAADDSGLPNDRFFAVRPEGSVSTLKIQRTERGDSAVYLCASSYEGGVFNEQFFGPGTRLTVL.